These T cell receptor beta chains were read from a single sample in a study of cytotoxic CD8 clonotypes in ibrutinib-treated CLL. TCRdb's table, derived via immunoSEQ multiplex PCR, lists solely in-frame clones and lacks some. Among roughly 220,000 clones, around 75% were seen once, and the ten largest hold around 5.9%. Sequences were derived from PBMCs, sampled after 12 months of ibrutinib treatment. The receptors come from a human donor with chronic lymphocytic leukemia. The CDR3 runs from the conserved cysteine through the conserved F or W. Where a row states a size, it is once, few, many or the class of an expanded clone; other rows omit it.

j_gene	v_gene	abundance	CDR3aa
TRBJ1-2	TRBV2	-	CASSVRTYGYTF
TRBJ1-5	TRBV29-1	-	CSASTLRRGLNQPQHF
TRBJ2-5	TRBV5-6	-	CASSLAPNGETQYF
TRBJ2-2	TRBV30	few	CASRDSSLGGELFF
TRBJ1-2	TRBV6-6	-	CASSYRGGVYGYTF
TRBJ2-2	TRBV2	-	CASSETRLVVGELFF
TRBJ2-1	TRBV27	-	CASSGGLAGHEQFF
TRBJ2-7	TRBV28	-	CASSLYSARAAEQYF
TRBJ1-4	TRBV7-3	-	CASSSDPGQTLFF
TRBJ1-2	TRBV9	-	CASSVQGTYGYTF
TRBJ1-2	TRBV4-3	-	CASSRSGAAGYGYTF
TRBJ2-1	TRBV18	-	CASSPLSRPGGEQFF
TRBJ1-2	TRBV4-2	-	CASSQSGSGYTF
TRBJ2-7	TRBV7-9	many	CASSPFGGDEQYF
TRBJ2-5	TRBV23-1	-	CASRPTSGRGTQYF
TRBJ1-5	TRBV6-7	few	CASSYRGHNQPQHF
TRBJ1-6	TRBV6-5	-	CATAPGKSYNSPLHF
TRBJ2-7	TRBV28	-	CASSPDAGYSYEQYF
TRBJ1-4	TRBV9	-	CASSVGGRGANEKLFF
TRBJ2-1	TRBV9	-	CASSPQEGDYNEQFF
TRBJ2-1	TRBV30	-	CAWSVGQGGYNEQFF